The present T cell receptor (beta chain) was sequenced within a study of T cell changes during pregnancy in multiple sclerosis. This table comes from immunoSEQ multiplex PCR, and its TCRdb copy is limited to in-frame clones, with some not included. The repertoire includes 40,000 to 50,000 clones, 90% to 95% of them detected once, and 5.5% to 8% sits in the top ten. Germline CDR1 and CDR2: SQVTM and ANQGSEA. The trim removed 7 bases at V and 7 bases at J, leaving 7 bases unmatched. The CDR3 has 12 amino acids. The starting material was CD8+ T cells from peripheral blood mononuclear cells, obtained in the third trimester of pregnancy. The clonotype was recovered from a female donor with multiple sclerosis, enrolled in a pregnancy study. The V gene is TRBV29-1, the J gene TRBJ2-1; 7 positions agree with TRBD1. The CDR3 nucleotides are TGCAGCGGGACGACAGGGTGGAATGAGCAGTTCTTC. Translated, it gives CSGTTGWNEQFF.